This T cell receptor (beta chain) came from a study of spatial heterogeneity in lung cancer. Germline CDR1 is SGHRS and CDR2 is YFSETQ. CDR3 length: 14 amino acids. V gave up 0 bases and J gave up 2 bases, with 8 bases separating them. TCRdb re-derived calls from the 5' RACE reads in MiXCR, one entry per CDR3 protein. The table includes about 21,000 distinct CDR3 sequences, 3.5% to 5% detected once. In its sample, this clonotype was seen many times. As for time point: sample taken at primary tumor resection. Unsorted whole RNA of tumor, nontumor lung or frozen PBMC was sequenced. The clonotype was recovered from a male donor with early-stage non-small cell lung cancer. The genes are TRBV5-1 and TRBJ2-5; perhaps TRBD2 as D (5 bases). The source material was PBMCs, sampled at surgery. The DNA of the CDR3 is TGCGCCAGCAGCTTGGGAGGACTTCAAGAGACCCAGTACTTC. Its protein product is CASSLGGLQETQYF.